One and the same sample provided the 22 T cell receptor beta chains below, sequenced in a study of T cell responses to AZD1222 COVID-19 vaccine. Assay used: immunoSEQ multiplex PCR; TCRdb lists only in-frame clones, some missing. Seen here are around 140,000 clones, 91% observed once, and the top ten hold 3% to 4%. The sequenced sample was peripheral blood, obtained 28 days after the second AZD1222 dose. These receptors all stem from an adult who received the AZD1222 COVID-19 vaccine.

The rearrangement uses TRBV19 and TRBJ1-4; TRBD1 is a possible D gene (5 bases). The CDR3 has 16 amino acids. Germline-derived CDR1 and CDR2 are LNHDA and SQIVND (reference sequence). V lost 3 bases and J 2 bases, leaving 13 bases between the germline ends. CDR3 sequence reads: CASSIPGGTTNEKLFF. DNA of the CDR3: TGTGCCAGTAGTATTCCCGGAGGGACGACTAATGAAAAACTGTTTTTT.

The rearrangement uses TRBV30 and TRBJ2-1, with D unresolved. Germline V gene lookup returns CDR1 GTSNPN and CDR2 SVGIG (reference sequence). V lost 2 bases, J lost 0 bases, and 2 bases lay in between. This CDR3 spans 12 amino acids. The CDR3 coding sequence is TGTGCCTGGAGTCACTCCTACAATGAGCAGTTCTTC. It encodes CAWSHSYNEQFF.

The gene calls are TRBV12-3 or TRBV12-4 and TRBJ1-4, with a weak D call TRBD1 (5 bases). With 8 bases removed from V and 3 bases from J, the gap between germline ends came to 10 bases. There are 13 residues in the CDR3. In nucleotides, the CDR3 is TGTGCCAGCGCGGGGGGGGCTAATGAAAAACTGTTTTTT. It yields the protein CASAGGANEKLFF.

The CDR3 reads CATSDSPLVGQFF. Written as DNA, the CDR3 is TGTGCCACCAGTGATTCCCCATTGGTTGGGCAGTTCTTC. The chain has TRBV24-1 and TRBJ2-1, with D unresolved. Germline CDR1 is KGHDR and CDR2 is SFDVKD. The CDR3 extends over 13 amino acids. The V end lost 2 bases, the J end lost 12 bases, and 13 bases lay between the germline ends.

Here the CDR3 DNA reads TGTGCCAGCAGTTTAGTTAGCCAGCCCCAGCATTTT. Translated, it gives CASSLVSQPQHF. The J gene is TRBJ1-5, the V gene TRBV12-3 or TRBV12-4; D ambiguous. V was shortened by 1 base and J by 7 bases, with 5 bases between the two germline ends. This CDR3 is built from 12 residues.

CDR3 in amino acids: CASSHPDGRTEAFF. In nucleotides, the CDR3 is TGCGCCAGCAGCCACCCCGACGGCCGCACTGAAGCTTTCTTT. The rearrangement links TRBV4-1 to TRBJ1-1; D unclear. Germline-derived CDR1 and CDR2 are MGHRA and YSYEKL. The CDR3 has 14 amino acids. V was trimmed by 3 bases and J by 4 bases, leaving 12 bases between them.

The chain links TRBV5-1 to TRBJ2-1, with TRBD2 as a possible D gene (7 bases). The germline V and J ends were trimmed by 6 bases and 3 bases, with 19 bases remaining between them. The CDR3 length is 16 residues. Germline V gene lookup returns CDR1 SGHRS and CDR2 YFSETQ. CDR3 DNA sequence: TGCGCCAGCAACCCGTTACAGGGAGGGCGCTACAATGAGCAGTTCTTC. Translation gives CASNPLQGGRYNEQFF.

J is TRBJ1-1 and V is TRBV25-1; 8 bases agree with TRBD1. Germline assignment: CDR1 MGHDK and CDR2 SYGVNS. The length of the CDR3 is 15 residues. The J segment lost 1 base and the V segment lost 4 bases, leaving 5 bases of the junction unmatched. CDR3 protein: CASSAWGQANTEAFF. The CDR3 DNA sequence: TGTGCCAGCAGTGCCTGGGGACAGGCGAACACTGAAGCTTTCTTT. The variable domain in full, completed from reference TRBV25-1 and TRBJ1-1, reads EADIYQTPRYLVIGTGKKITLECSQTMGHDKMYWYQQDPGMELHLIHYSYGVNSTEKGDLSSESTVSRIRTEHFPLTLESARPSHTSQYLCASSAWGQANTEAFFGQGTRLTVV.

The genes are TRBV2 and TRBJ1-2; a weak D match, TRBD1 (5 bases). Germline CDR1 SNHLY, CDR2 FYNNEI. V shed 2 bases and J shed 8 bases, with 18 bases lying between them. The CDR3 loop spans 15 amino acids. CDR3 region: CASSERRVAGNGYTF. The CDR3 DNA sequence: TGTGCCAGCAGTGAAAGGCGTGTGGCAGGGAACGGCTACACCTTC.

CDR3 sequence: CASSQLHGQMNTEAFF. In DNA, the CDR3 is TGTGCCAGCAGCCAGCTTCATGGGCAAATGAACACTGAAGCTTTCTTT. The chain joins TRBV14 to TRBJ1-1; D gene ambiguous. CDR3 length: 16 amino acids. Germline CDR1 and CDR2: SGHDN and FVKESK. Deletions cut 3 bases from V and 0 bases from J, with 14 bases between.

The J gene is TRBJ2-1, the V gene TRBV7-2; weak D call: TRBD2 (8 bases). The germline CDR1 and CDR2 sequences are SGHTA and FQGNSA. CDR3 size: 19 residues. Trimming took 3 bases from V and 4 from J, leaving 25 bases between them. Written as DNA, the CDR3 is TGTGCCAGCAGCTTCCAGGGGGGCAGGAGCGGGAGAGGATACAATGAGCAGTTCTTC. Translated, it gives CASSFQGGRSGRGYNEQFF.

The table lists this clone with a few counts. The chain has TRBV2 and TRBJ1-6; D remains unclear. The CDR3 totals 15 residues. Germline CDR1 is SNHLY and CDR2 is FYNNEI. V was shortened by 7 bases and J by 4 bases, with 14 bases between the two germline ends. CDR3 region: CASKLGSDYNSPLHF. The CDR3 region has the DNA TGTGCCAGCAAATTGGGGTCCGATTATAATTCACCCCTCCACTTT.

V usage is TRBV28 and J usage is TRBJ1-1; no firm D call. V was shortened by 4 bases and J by 0 bases, with 12 bases between the two germline ends. The CDR3 extends over 15 amino acids. Germline lookup yields CDR1 MDHEN and CDR2 SYDVKM. CDR3 residues: CASSWAGNMNTEAFF. The CDR3 DNA is TGTGCCAGCAGTTGGGCAGGCAACATGAACACTGAAGCTTTCTTT.

CDR3 DNA: TGTGCCAGCAGTACTCAGGGTGTACTCGCCTACGAGCAGTACTTC. This encodes CASSTQGVLAYEQYF. The chain combines TRBV7-8 with TRBJ2-7; weak D call: TRBD1 (5 bases). V gave up 6 bases and J gave up 2 bases, with 17 bases separating them. The V gene's germline CDR1 is SGHVS and CDR2 FQNEAQ. The CDR3 is 15 residues long.

In nucleotides, the CDR3 is TGTGCCAGTAGTATAGATCGGGAGGTAGCGGGGTACAATGAGCAGTTCTTC. The encoded protein is CASSIDREVAGYNEQFF. This chain connects TRBV19 to TRBJ2-1, with 8 bases fitting TRBD2. Per germline, CDR1 LNHDA and CDR2 SQIVND (reference sequence). The CDR3 contains 17 residues. V shed 0 bases, J shed 4 bases, and the junction held 8 bases outside the gene matches. Looking up the rest from reference TRBV19 and TRBJ2-1 gives the full variable domain: DGGITQSPKYLFRKEGQNVTLSCEQNLNHDAMYWYRQDPGQGLRLIYYSQIVNDFQKGDIAEGYSVSREKKESFPLTVTSAQKNPTAFYLCASSIDREVAGYNEQFFGPGTRLTVL.

This sequence joins TRBV18 and TRBJ1-6; 10 bases line up with TRBD1. The CDR3 length is 21 residues. Germline CDR1 reads KGHSH; CDR2 reads LQKENI. V lost 2 bases to trimming and J lost 0 bases; unmatched junction nucleotides: 13. The CDR3 coding sequence is TGTGCCAGCTCACCAAGATCCCTCGACAGGGGGCGCTTCTCCTATAATTCACCCCTCCACTTT. This gives the protein CASSPRSLDRGRFSYNSPLHF.

The rearrangement joins TRBV12-1 to TRBJ2-1; the DNA was not used to check the table's D call, TRBD2. TRBV12-1 is a listed pseudogene. The CDR3 runs 18 residues. The CDR3 region has the DNA TGTGCCAGCAGCTTTGGTGGGGAGCGGTCCTGCTCCTACAATGAGCAGTTCTTC. It encodes CASSFGGERSCSYNEQFF.

The chain couples TRBV18 to TRBJ1-4; D gene ambiguous. CDR3 length: 14 residues. Trimming took off 1 base at V and 5 bases at J, with 8 bases between the two ends. From germline, CDR1 is KGHSH and CDR2 LQKENI. Here the CDR3 reads CASSPQVYNEKLFF. CDR3 sequence (DNA): TGTGCCAGCTCACCACAGGTGTACAATGAAAAACTGTTTTTT.

DNA of the CDR3: TGTGCCAGCAGCGCTTTACGGCTGTATAGCAATCAGCCCCAGCATTTT. This encodes CASSALRLYSNQPQHF. The genes are TRBV5-8 and TRBJ1-5, with unresolved D. CDR1 SGHTS and CDR2 YDEGEE come from the germline V gene. The CDR3 spans 16 residues. V shed 4 bases and J shed 0 bases, with 14 bases lying between them.

The V gene is TRBV30, the J gene TRBJ1-1; 9 bases fit TRBD1. Unmatched junction bases numbered 3, after V lost 0 bases and J lost 4 bases. Germline V gives CDR1 GTSNPN, CDR2 SVGIG (reference sequence). The CDR3 totals 14 residues. CDR3 DNA sequence: TGTGCCTGGAGTGTACAGGGGGCTGGCACTGAAGCTTTCTTT. Translating gives CAWSVQGAGTEAFF.

The V gene is TRBV7-9, the J gene TRBJ2-7; D gene uncertain. This CDR3 is 15 amino acids long. Germline V gives CDR1 SEHNR, CDR2 FQNEAQ (reference sequence). Trimming took off 1 base at V and 1 base at J, with 11 bases between the two ends. The CDR3 DNA reads TGTGCCAGCAGCTTAGATCTCGACATTTCCTACGAGCAGTACTTC. This gives the protein CASSLDLDISYEQYF.

This sequence joins TRBV18 and TRBJ1-5; perhaps TRBD1 as D (5 bases). CDR1 is KGHSH and CDR2 is LQKENI in the germline V gene. This CDR3 is built from 13 residues. Trimming pared 3 bases from V and 5 bases from J, leaving 8 bases between. The CDR3 sequence is CASSPRVDQPQHF. In DNA, the CDR3 is TGTGCCAGCTCACCCAGGGTGGATCAGCCCCAGCATTTT.